The rows below give T cell receptor beta chains drawn from one sample of a study of control samples from healthy donors and cancer patients. Assay: immunoSEQ multiplex PCR; the TCRdb copy retains only in-frame clones and omits some. The data contain around 130,000 clones, about nine tenths of them singletons. Sequences were obtained from PBMCs. Source of these receptors: a man aged 50-59 years with head and neck cancer. CDR3s include the opening cysteine and the closing phenylalanine or tryptophan. D genes are given only for firm matches. Some rows mark clone size as missing; the rest say once, few, many or name a class of expanded clone.

NA	TRBV2	TRBJ1-1	NA	TGTGCCAGCAGATTTAACACTGAAGCTTTCTTT	CASRFNTEAFF
TRBD2	TRBV19	TRBJ2-7	NA	TGTGCCAGTAGCTACGGGGCGGGAGTCTACGAGCAGTACTTC	CASSYGAGVYEQYF
NA	TRBV12-2	TRBJ1-3	NA	TGTGCGCTGACAGGGTTGACATACTCTGGAAACACCATATATTTT	CALTGLTYSGNTIYF
TRBD1	TRBV5-1	TRBJ2-7	once	TGCGCCAGCAGCGGGACAGGGCTGCTCCGCGAGCAGTACTTC	CASSGTGLLREQYF
NA	TRBV5-1	TRBJ1-4	NA	TGCGCCAGCAGCGGCGGGGGCAACCTGGGTGAAAAACTGTTTTTT	CASSGGGNLGEKLFF
TRBD2	TRBV6-2/TRBV6-3	TRBJ2-7	NA	TGTGCCAGCAGTACGGGACTAGCGGGACCCGAGCAGTACTTC	CASSTGLAGPEQYF
TRBD2	TRBV5-1	TRBJ2-3	NA	TGCGCCAGCAGCTTGGTACTAGCGGGGGGCTCAGATACGCAGTATTTT	CASSLVLAGGSDTQYF
NA	TRBV28	TRBJ2-3	NA	TGTGCCAGCAGATCCCCCTCTTCTAGCACAGATACGCAGTATTTT	CASRSPSSSTDTQYF
NA	TRBV27	TRBJ1-1	few	TGTGCCAGCAGTTTAGGAGGGGGCACTGAAGCTTTCTTT	CASSLGGGTEAFF
TRBD2	TRBV28	TRBJ2-3	NA	TGTGCCAGCAGTTTGAGGGCGGGAGGTACAGATACGCAGTATTTT	CASSLRAGGTDTQYF
TRBD1	TRBV29-1	TRBJ1-2	NA	TGCAGCGTTCCCGGGACAGCCTATGGCTACACCTTC	CSVPGTAYGYTF
NA	TRBV7-7	TRBJ2-3	NA	TGTGCTAGCAGCCCTGACAGGATTACGCAGTATTTT	CASSPDRITQYF
TRBD2	TRBV28	TRBJ2-7	NA	TGTGCCAGCAGTCCCGCGGGAGCGGGAGGGAGCTACGAGCAGTACTTC	CASSPAGAGGSYEQYF
NA	TRBV18	TRBJ2-7	NA	TGTGCCAGCTCACCACCGACCCGAGGCCACGAGCAGTACTTC	CASSPPTRGHEQYF
NA	TRBV2	TRBJ1-2	NA	TGTGCCAGCAGTGACTTCGGGGGCCGGGGCTACACCTTC	CASSDFGGRGYTF
NA	TRBV2	TRBJ2-2	NA	TGTGCCAGCAAAGGGGCCAACACCGGGGAGCTGTTTTTT	CASKGANTGELFF
NA	TRBV2	TRBJ1-5	NA	TGTGCCAGCACAGGCCGCAATCAGCCCCAGCATTTT	CASTGRNQPQHF
TRBD1	TRBV19	TRBJ2-7	NA	TGTGCCAGTAGTATAGTAGGGACAGGAAGCTCCTACGAGCAGTACTTC	CASSIVGTGSSYEQYF
TRBD1	TRBV13	TRBJ1-1	NA	TGTGCCAGCAGCCCTAGAGGGGGACAGGTCCTCACTGAAGCTTTCTTT	CASSPRGGQVLTEAFF
NA	TRBV11-3	TRBJ2-3	NA	TGTGCCAGCAGCTTAGGGGGCACAGATACGCAGTATTTT	CASSLGGTDTQYF
TRBD1	TRBV10-3	TRBJ2-1	NA	TGTGCCATTACCGGGACAGGGGGCCGATCGGGTGAGCAGTTCTTC	CAITGTGGRSGEQFF
NA	TRBV5-1	TRBJ1-1	NA	TGCGCCAGCAGATCACGTCCGGCGAACACTGAAGCTTTCTTT	CASRSRPANTEAFF
NA	TRBV11-2	TRBJ1-5	once	TGTGCCAGCAGCCCTACTTTCCCGGGACGGGATAGCAATCAGCCCCAGCATTTT	CASSPTFPGRDSNQPQHF
NA	TRBV7-2	TRBJ2-7	NA	TGTGCCAGCAGCTTAGTAGGGTTCTCCTACGAGCAGTACTTC	CASSLVGFSYEQYF
NA	TRBV12-3/TRBV12-4	TRBJ1-2	NA	TGTGCCAGCAGTTTGGAGGTGGCCTATGGCTACACCTTC	CASSLEVAYGYTF
NA	TRBV6-1	TRBJ1-2	NA	TGTGCCAGCAGTGAAGAGTCAGGGAGTGGCTACACCTTC	CASSEESGSGYTF
TRBD1	TRBV29-1	TRBJ1-3	NA	TGCAGCGTTGAACCATTGGGACAGTTATTCACCATATATTTT	CSVEPLGQLFTIYF
TRBD1	TRBV7-8	TRBJ1-3	NA	TGTGCCAGCAGCGTAGACAGGGGGTTCCAGAACACCATATATTTT	CASSVDRGFQNTIYF
NA	TRBV28	TRBJ1-1	NA	TGTGCCAGCAGTTGGCGGGGCTCCGGTGAAGCTTTCTTT	CASSWRGSGEAFF
NA	TRBV12-2	TRBJ1-2	few	TGTGCAAGTCGCTTAAAACCGGGACCGGGAAGCCATGGCTACACCTTC	CASRLKPGPGSHGYTF
TRBD1	TRBV19	TRBJ2-7	NA	TGTGCCAGTTCGGCGGGACAGGGTGTCTACGAGCAGTACTTC	CASSAGQGVYEQYF
TRBD2	TRBV3-1/TRBV3-2	TRBJ2-2	NA	TGTGCCAGCAGCCCAGGGAAGACTAGCGGCACCGGGGAGCTGTTTTTT	CASSPGKTSGTGELFF
TRBD2	TRBV13	TRBJ2-7	NA	TGTGCCAGCAGCTGGTCTAGCGGGGGAGCCTACGAGCAGTACTTC	CASSWSSGGAYEQYF
NA	TRBV19	TRBJ1-5	NA	TGTGCCAGTAGTTCCGTCGATCTAGGGAATCAGCCCCAGCATTTT	CASSSVDLGNQPQHF
NA	TRBV2	TRBJ1-2	NA	TGTGCCAGCAGTACTACCGGGACCTTACTGTATGGCTACACCTTC	CASSTTGTLLYGYTF
TRBD1	TRBV5-1	TRBJ2-7	NA	TGCGCCAGCAGCCACGCGGGGACAGGGCCCAACACCTACGAGCAGTACTTC	CASSHAGTGPNTYEQYF
NA	TRBV27	TRBJ1-2	NA	TGTGCCAGCAGTCCCCGAAGGGCCGACCACTATGGCTACACCTTC	CASSPRRADHYGYTF
NA	TRBV2	TRBJ1-2	NA	TGTGCCAGCAGCCAGGACACCCCTCGGAACTATGGCTACACCTTC	CASSQDTPRNYGYTF
NA	TRBV13	TRBJ2-7	NA	TGTGCCAGCAGCTTAAGTCGGGGCTCCTACGAGCAGTACTTC	CASSLSRGSYEQYF
NA	TRBV7-9	TRBJ1-3	NA	TGTGCCAGCAGCTTGAGTCAAAACACCATATATTTT	CASSLSQNTIYF
NA	TRBV5-1	TRBJ1-2	NA	TGCGCCAGCAGCTTGGGGGCAAAGGGTCGTATCTATGGCTACACCTTC	CASSLGAKGRIYGYTF
TRBD1	TRBV27	TRBJ2-5	NA	TGTGCCAGCAGTTTAGCAGGGGGTTTCTCGGAGACCCAGTACTTC	CASSLAGGFSETQYF
NA	TRBV7-9	TRBJ2-3	NA	TGTGCCAGCAGCTTAGTGGTCAGAACAGATACGCAGTATTTT	CASSLVVRTDTQYF
NA	TRBV18	TRBJ1-1	NA	TGTGCCAGCTCCCAATCTCCCGTGGGGGGGCGAGGTGAAGCTTTCTTT	CASSQSPVGGRGEAFF
TRBD2	TRBV6-5	TRBJ2-7	NA	TGTGCCAGCAGTCGGACTAGCGGAGGCCAGCTCGAGCAGTACTTC	CASSRTSGGQLEQYF
NA	TRBV29-1	TRBJ1-1	NA	TGCAGCGTTCAACAGCAGGGCACTGAAGCTTTCTTT	CSVQQQGTEAFF
NA	TRBV10-1	TRBJ1-5	NA	TGCGCCAGCAGTGAGGGCGGGGGTCAGCCCCAGCATTTT	CASSEGGGQPQHF